This TCR beta chain was identified in a study of T cell repertoires in aging, cancer and after chemotherapy. The wider study: Patients with glioblastoma brain tumors were sampled before and after temozolomide-based therapy.

The template was genomic DNA from peripheral blood, not RNA. Study-wide points: Across the chemotherapy interval, each cancer cohort showed higher median generation probability, suggesting thymic rebound. Healthy donors lost TCR diversity with age mainly through richness, cancer patients through richness and evenness. Immunological memory after chemotherapy cannot be judged from the repertoire data.

Remarks on this clonotype: Its antigen is unknown.

TRB rearrangements spanning V, D and J were amplified using mixed TRB-A/B primers. Via MiXCR, TCRdb re-called the multiplex PCR reads, giving one row per CDR3 protein. The data hold 1,500 to 2,000 distinct CDR3 sequences, with around 25% observed a single time. The CDR3 is 14 amino acids. Between the trimmed V and J ends, which lost 6 bases and 8 bases, there was a span of 17 bases. Per the germline V gene, CDR1 is MNHNY and CDR2 is SVGAGI (reference sequence). Sequencing was carried out using blood. V and J are TRBV6-6 and TRBJ2-1, with D uncertain. The sequence came from a human donor with a solid tumor. The CDR3 region has the DNA TGTGCCAGCAGCTACGACACATTTGGCGATGAGCAGTTCTTC. It encodes CASSYDTFGDEQFF.